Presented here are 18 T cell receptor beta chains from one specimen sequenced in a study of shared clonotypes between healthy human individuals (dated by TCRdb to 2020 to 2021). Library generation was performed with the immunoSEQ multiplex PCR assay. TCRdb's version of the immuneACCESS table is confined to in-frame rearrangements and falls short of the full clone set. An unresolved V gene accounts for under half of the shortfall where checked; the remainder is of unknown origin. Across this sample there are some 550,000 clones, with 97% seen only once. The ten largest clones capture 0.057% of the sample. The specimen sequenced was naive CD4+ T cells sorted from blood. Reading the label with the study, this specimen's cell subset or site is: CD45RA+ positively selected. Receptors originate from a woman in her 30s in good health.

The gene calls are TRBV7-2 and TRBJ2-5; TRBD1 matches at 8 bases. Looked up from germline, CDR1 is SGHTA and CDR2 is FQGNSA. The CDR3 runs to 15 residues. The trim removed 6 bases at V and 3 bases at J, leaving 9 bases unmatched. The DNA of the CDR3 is TGTGCCAGCAGGCGCGACAGGGGTGGAGAAGAGACCCAGTACTTC. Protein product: CASRRDRGGEETQYF.

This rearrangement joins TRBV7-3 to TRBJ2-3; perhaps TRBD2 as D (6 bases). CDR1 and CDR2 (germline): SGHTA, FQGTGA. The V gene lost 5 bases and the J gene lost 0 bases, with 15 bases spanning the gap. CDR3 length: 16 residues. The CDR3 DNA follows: TGTGCCAGCAGCCGGGAACCGGGAGCTAGCACAGATACGCAGTATTTT. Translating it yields CASSREPGASTDTQYF.

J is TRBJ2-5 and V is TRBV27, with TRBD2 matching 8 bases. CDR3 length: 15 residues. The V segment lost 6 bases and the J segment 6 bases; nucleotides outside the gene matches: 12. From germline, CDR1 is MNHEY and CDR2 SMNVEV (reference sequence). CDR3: CASSVTRLALKTQYF. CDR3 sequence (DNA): TGTGCCAGCAGCGTTACTCGACTAGCGTTAAAGACCCAGTACTTC.

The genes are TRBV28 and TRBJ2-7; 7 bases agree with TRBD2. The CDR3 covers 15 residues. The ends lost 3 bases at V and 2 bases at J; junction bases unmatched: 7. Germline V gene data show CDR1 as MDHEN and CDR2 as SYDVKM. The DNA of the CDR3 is TGTGCCAGCAGTTTTGGTGGGAGGGCCCCCTACGAGCAGTACTTC. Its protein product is CASSFGGRAPYEQYF.

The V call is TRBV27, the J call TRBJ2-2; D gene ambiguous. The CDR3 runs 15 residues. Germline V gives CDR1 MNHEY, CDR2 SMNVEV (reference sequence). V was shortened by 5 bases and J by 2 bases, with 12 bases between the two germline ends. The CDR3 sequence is CASSIGLLNTGELFF. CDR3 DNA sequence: TGTGCCAGCAGTATCGGCCTACTCAACACCGGGGAGCTGTTTTTT.

The chain's CDR3 is CASSEREGGLNEQFF. CDR3 DNA: TGTGCCAGCAGTGAAAGGGAAGGGGGCTTAAATGAGCAGTTCTTC. J is TRBJ2-1 and V is TRBV2, with 7 bases lining up with TRBD1. The CDR3 spans 15 residues. Germline V gives CDR1 SNHLY, CDR2 FYNNEI. V gave up 2 bases and J gave up 7 bases; unmatched junction bases: 8.

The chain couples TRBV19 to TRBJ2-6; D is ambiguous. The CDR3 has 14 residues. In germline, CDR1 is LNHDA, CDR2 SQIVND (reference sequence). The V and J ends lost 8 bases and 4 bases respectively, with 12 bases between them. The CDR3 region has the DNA TGTGCCAGTCTACAGAGTCTAGGGGCCAACGTCCTGACTTTC. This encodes CASLQSLGANVLTF.

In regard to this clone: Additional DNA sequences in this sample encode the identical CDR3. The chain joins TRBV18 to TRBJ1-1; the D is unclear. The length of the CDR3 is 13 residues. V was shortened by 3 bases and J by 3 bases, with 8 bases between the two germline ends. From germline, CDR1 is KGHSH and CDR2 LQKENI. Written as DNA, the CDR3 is TGTGCCAGCTCACCCGGGTCCCACACTGAAGCTTTCTTT. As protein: CASSPGSHTEAFF.

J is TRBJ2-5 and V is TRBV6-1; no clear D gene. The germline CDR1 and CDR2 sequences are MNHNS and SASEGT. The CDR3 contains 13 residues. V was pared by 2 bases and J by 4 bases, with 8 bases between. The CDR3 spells CASSEHLRETQYF. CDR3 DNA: TGTGCCAGCAGTGAACACCTCCGAGAGACCCAGTACTTC.

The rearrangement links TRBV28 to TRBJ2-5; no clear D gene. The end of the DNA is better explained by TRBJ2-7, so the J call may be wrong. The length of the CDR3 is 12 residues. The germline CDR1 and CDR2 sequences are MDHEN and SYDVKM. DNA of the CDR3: TGTGCCAGCAGTTTATATGCCTACGAGCAGTACTTC. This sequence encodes CASSLYAYEQYF.

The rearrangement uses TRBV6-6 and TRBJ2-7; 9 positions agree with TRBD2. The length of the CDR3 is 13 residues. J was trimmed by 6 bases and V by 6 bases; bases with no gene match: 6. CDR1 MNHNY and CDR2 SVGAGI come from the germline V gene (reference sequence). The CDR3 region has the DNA TGTGCCAGCAGCCCGGGACTAGCTGTCGAGCAGTACTTC. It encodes CASSPGLAVEQYF.

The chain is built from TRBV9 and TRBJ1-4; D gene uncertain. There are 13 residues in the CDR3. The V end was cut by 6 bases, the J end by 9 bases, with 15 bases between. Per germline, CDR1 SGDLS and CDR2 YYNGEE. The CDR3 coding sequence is TGTGCCAGCAACACCAGACCGGGTCAAAAACTGTTTTTT. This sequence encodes CASNTRPGQKLFF.

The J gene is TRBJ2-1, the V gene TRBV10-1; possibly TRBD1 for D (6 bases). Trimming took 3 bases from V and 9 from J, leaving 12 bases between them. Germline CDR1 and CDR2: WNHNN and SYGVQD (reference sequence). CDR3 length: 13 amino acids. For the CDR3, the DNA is TGCGCCAGCAGTGATGTGGGGGCCCCTGAGCAGTTCTTC. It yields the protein CASSDVGAPEQFF.

The CDR3 sequence: CASMNRRLAREQYF. The CDR3 DNA is TGTGCCAGCATGAACCGGAGACTAGCGCGGGAGCAGTACTTC. This chain uses TRBV2 with TRBJ2-7, with TRBD2 matching 8 bases. Trimming cost V 7 bases and J 7 bases; bases outside gene matches: 12. CDR3 size: 14 residues. CDR1 and CDR2 (germline): SNHLY, FYNNEI.

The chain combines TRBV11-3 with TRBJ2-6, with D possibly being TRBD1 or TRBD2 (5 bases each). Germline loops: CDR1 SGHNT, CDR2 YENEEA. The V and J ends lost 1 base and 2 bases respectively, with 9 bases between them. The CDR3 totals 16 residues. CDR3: CASSLGPGPGANVLTF. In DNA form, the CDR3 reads TGTGCCAGCAGCTTAGGCCCGGGGCCTGGGGCCAACGTCCTGACTTTC.

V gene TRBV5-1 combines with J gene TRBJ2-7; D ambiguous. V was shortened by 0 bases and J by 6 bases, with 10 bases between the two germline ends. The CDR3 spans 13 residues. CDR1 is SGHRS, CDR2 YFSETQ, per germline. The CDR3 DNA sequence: TGCGCCAGCAGCTTGGACTCGGTCTCCGAGCAGTACTTC. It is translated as CASSLDSVSEQYF.

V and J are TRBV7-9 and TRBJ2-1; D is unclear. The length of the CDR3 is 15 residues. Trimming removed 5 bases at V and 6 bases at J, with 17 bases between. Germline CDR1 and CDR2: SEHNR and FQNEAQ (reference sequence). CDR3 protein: CASSPDDTHFNEQFF. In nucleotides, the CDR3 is TGTGCCAGCAGCCCAGATGACACCCACTTCAATGAGCAGTTCTTC.

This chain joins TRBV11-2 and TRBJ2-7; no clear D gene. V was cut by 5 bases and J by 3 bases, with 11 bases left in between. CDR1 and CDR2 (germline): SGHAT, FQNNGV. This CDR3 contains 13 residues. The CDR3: CASSMDGIYEQYF. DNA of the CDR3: TGTGCCAGCAGCATGGACGGTATCTACGAGCAGTACTTC.